The next 30 T cell receptor beta chains were all read from a single sample in a study of regulatory T cells in long-lasting Graves disease. Time point given: persistent/refractory GD, antithyroid drugs over 5 years with positive TRAb. The TCR library was made from RNA extracted from PBMCs. According to the study, TCR beta libraries were built with iRepertoire HTBI primers and CDR3-region Arm-PCR. TCRdb called the multiplex PCR reads again in MiXCR, with one record for every CDR3 protein. The sample includes 700,000 or so distinct CDR3 sequences, around 30% of them seen just once. This sample comprised peripheral blood mononuclear cells (PBMCs), obtained when the disease was refractory, from a patient treated with antithyroid drugs. These receptors originate from a female donor with Graves disease.

This clonotype was found many times. The J gene is TRBJ2-1, the V gene TRBV2; 8 positions match TRBD2. With V trimmed by 3 bases and J by 0 bases, 4 bases remained unmatched. Germline CDR1 is SNHLY and CDR2 is FYNNEI. The CDR3 runs 16 residues. CDR3 DNA: TGTGCCAGCAGTGACCTTAGCGGGGTCTCCTACAATGAGCAGTTCTTC. Translated, it gives CASSDLSGVSYNEQFF. The full variable domain, its missing parts supplied by reference TRBV2 and TRBJ2-1, is EPEVTQTPSHQVTQMGQEVILRCVPISNHLYFYWYRQILGQKVEFLVSFYNNEISEKSEIFDDQFSVERPDGSNFTLKIRSTKLEDSAMYFCASSDLSGVSYNEQFFGPGTRLTVL.

This clonotype was found many times. The chain uses TRBV12-3 or TRBV12-4 and TRBJ1-1; TRBD1 aligns across 9 bases. Trimming at V came to 6 bases and at J to 5 bases, leaving 4 bases not matched to a gene. This CDR3 region has 13 residues. This CDR3 reads CASRQGAGTEAFF. The CDR3 bases are TGTGCCAGCAGACAGGGGGCGGGAACTGAAGCTTTCTTT.

The genes are TRBV20-1 and TRBJ2-4, with 11 bases aligning to TRBD2. CDR1 is DFQATT, CDR2 SNEGSKA, per germline (reference sequence). The length of the CDR3 is 17 residues. V lost 3 bases and J lost 5; bases outside the gene matches: 12. CDR3 protein: CSASSPHTGLAENIQYF. The DNA of the CDR3 is TGCAGTGCTAGCTCTCCGCACACGGGACTAGCGGAAAACATTCAGTACTTC.

The gene calls are TRBV5-1 and TRBJ2-5; no definite D call. Trimming removed 1 base at V and 1 base at J, with 11 bases between. Germline loops: CDR1 SGHRS, CDR2 YFSETQ. The CDR3 covers 15 residues. Here the CDR3 reads CASSLRAGSQETQYF. CDR3 sequence (DNA): TGCGCCAGCAGCTTGCGGGCAGGCTCCCAAGAGACCCAGTACTTC.

This clonotype was picked up a small number of times. The chain is built from TRBV24-1 and TRBJ2-1, with D possibly being TRBD1 (6 bases). Germline V gives CDR1 KGHDR, CDR2 SFDVKD. V lost 9 bases and J 9 bases, leaving 14 bases between the germline ends. The CDR3 runs to 12 residues. The CDR3 loop reads CATGQGRGEQFF. The CDR3, as DNA: TGTGCCACCGGCCAGGGGAGAGGTGAGCAGTTCTTC.

V gene TRBV3-1 combines with J gene TRBJ1-1; a weak D match, TRBD1 (5 bases). The CDR3 runs to 16 residues. V was trimmed by 2 bases and J by 1 base, leaving 14 bases between them. The V gene's germline CDR1 is LGHDT and CDR2 YNNKEL (reference sequence). CDR3 in amino acids: CASSQRTGTPNTEAFF. CDR3 DNA sequence: TGTGCCAGCAGCCAAAGAACCGGGACGCCGAACACTGAAGCTTTCTTT.

This chain links TRBV6-2 or TRBV6-3 with TRBJ2-5; TRBD1 matches at 8 bases. This CDR3 contains 13 residues. J gave up 4 bases and V 2 bases, and 0 bases lay outside the gene matches. Looked up from germline, CDR1 is MNHEY and CDR2 is SVGEGT. For the CDR3, the DNA is TGTGCCAGCAGTTACCAGGGGGCAGAGACCCAGTACTTC. Translating it yields CASSYQGAETQYF.

The chain is built from TRBV20-1 and TRBJ1-2; 11 bases match TRBD1. After removal of 2 bases from V and 4 bases from J, the junction contained 6 bases not matched to a gene. The CDR3 sequence is 15 residues long. Germline V gene lookup returns CDR1 DFQATT and CDR2 SNEGSKA (reference sequence). The CDR3 protein is CSARRGQGDFYGYTF. The CDR3 DNA reads as TGCAGTGCTAGAAGGGGACAGGGGGATTTCTATGGCTACACCTTC.

The chain recombines TRBV6-1 with TRBJ1-1; the D gene is possibly TRBD1 (5 bases). The CDR3 is 14 amino acids. CDR1 is MNHNS, CDR2 SASEGT, per germline. Trimming removed 4 bases at V and 7 bases at J, with 16 bases between. Written as DNA, the CDR3 is TGTGCCAGCAGTGCAGGGTGGGACGGTAATGAAGCTTTCTTT. It specifies CASSAGWDGNEAFF.

V gene TRBV28 combines with J gene TRBJ1-5; no reliable D call. This CDR3 has 16 amino acids. V dropped 5 bases and J dropped 4 bases, with 18 bases sitting between them. Per germline, CDR1 MDHEN and CDR2 SYDVKM. The CDR3 region is CASSEEVGRLNQPQHF. The DNA for the CDR3 is TGTGCCAGCAGTGAAGAAGTTGGCAGACTAAATCAGCCCCAGCATTTT.

As regards this clonotype: Compared with germline, one end of the junction differs, possibly owing to a read error. The chain combines TRBV5-1 with TRBJ2-7; 8 positions agree with TRBD2. The CDR3 has 17 amino acids. Per germline, CDR1 SGHRS and CDR2 YFSETQ. CDR3 in amino acids: CAGSPTLLSGSIHEQYF. The CDR3 DNA follows: TGCGCCGGCAGCCCAACCCTGTTAAGCGGGAGTATCCACGAGCAGTACTTC.

As concerns this clonotype: A junction boundary mismatches the germline segment, possibly from a read error. This chain joins TRBV19 and TRBJ1-2; D gene unclear. CDR3 length: 14 amino acids. Germline V lookup: CDR1 LNHDA, CDR2 SQIVND (reference sequence). CDR3 protein: CASSITGRDYDYTF. DNA of the CDR3: TGTGCCAGTAGTATAACCGGACGAGACTATGACTACACCTTC.

Remarks on this clonotype: A much larger clonotype is one base distant, so this may be a read error. This CDR3 fails to terminate in the conserved phenylalanine or tryptophan, so it likely reflects a read error. V is TRBV6-1 and J is TRBJ1-1; D call uncertain. Germline V gives CDR1 MNHNS, CDR2 SASEGT. Trimming left V 6 bases short and J 2 bases short, with 16 bases between. There are 15 residues in the CDR3. CDR3 DNA sequence: TGTGCCAGCAGCCTCGGTGGGGTTGGAAACACTGAAGCTTTCCTT. Its translation is CASSLGGVGNTEAFL.

This clonotype was observed a few times. The CDR3 sequence: CRNRTYEQYF. The DNA for the CDR3 is TGCAGAAATCGAACCTACGAGCAGTACTTC. The chain employs TRBV20-1 and TRBJ2-7, with D unclear. CDR3 length: 10 amino acids. Germline-derived CDR1 and CDR2 are DFQATT and SNEGSKA (reference sequence).

To note about this clonotype: A read error may account for a junction end that differs from germline. The chain couples TRBV2 to TRBJ1-1; 9 bases agree with TRBD1. Germline CDR1 and CDR2: SNHLY and FYNNEI. The CDR3 runs 15 residues. The CDR3 nucleotides are TGTGCCAGCACCCTGGGCCGGGACAGGGACACTGAAGCTTCCTTT. It is translated as CASTLGRDRDTEASF.

The CDR3: CASSYGTIPYGYTF. The CDR3 bases are TGTGCCAGCAGTTACGGAACAATCCCCTATGGCTACACCTTC. The genes are TRBV28 and TRBJ1-2; no clear D gene. The V gene lost 4 bases and the J gene lost 4 bases, with 13 bases spanning the gap. Germline loops: CDR1 MDHEN, CDR2 SYDVKM. The CDR3 has 14 residues.

The table lists this clonotype with many counts. This chain connects TRBV28 to TRBJ2-3; D possibly corresponds to TRBD1 (6 bases). Deletions cut 6 bases from V and 0 bases from J, with 13 bases between. This CDR3 is 15 amino acids long. Germline loops: CDR1 MDHEN, CDR2 SYDVKM. CDR3 in amino acids: CASRGTRTSTDTQYF. CDR3 coding DNA: TGTGCCAGCAGAGGGACAAGAACTAGCACAGATACGCAGTATTTT.

This sequence joins TRBV6-1 and TRBJ2-7; no clear D. V lost 2 bases and J 3 bases, leaving 11 bases between the germline ends. This CDR3 is 14 amino acids long. Germline V gene sequence: CDR1 MNHNS, CDR2 SASEGT. The CDR3 nucleotides read TGTGCCAGCAGTGAATCCGCTTGGGACTACGAGCAGTACTTC. It is translated as CASSESAWDYEQYF.

This clonotype was seen a handful of times. V gene TRBV27 combines with J gene TRBJ1-6; D is possibly TRBD1 (5 bases). Trimming took off 6 bases at V and 5 bases at J, with 14 bases between the two ends. Germline loops: CDR1 MNHEY, CDR2 SMNVEV (reference sequence). The CDR3 sequence is 15 residues long. In DNA, the CDR3 is TGTGCCAGCAGCCCCCAGGGTTCGGATAATTCACCCCTCCACTTT. Protein product: CASSPQGSDNSPLHF.

At least ten counts were recorded for this clonotype. This sequence joins TRBV15 and TRBJ1-1, with D maybe TRBD1 (5 bases). V was pared by 0 bases and J by 1 base, with 9 bases between. Germline V gene lookup returns CDR1 LNHNV and CDR2 YYDKDF (reference sequence). The CDR3 has 15 residues. CDR3 loop: CATSRDRGKNTEAFF. The DNA for the CDR3 is TGTGCCACCAGCAGAGATCGGGGGAAGAACACTGAAGCTTTCTTT.

V is TRBV27 and J is TRBJ1-5; D is possibly TRBD1 (6 bases). The germline V and J ends were trimmed by 3 bases and 6 bases, with 15 bases remaining between them. Germline CDR1 and CDR2: MNHEY and SMNVEV (reference sequence). The CDR3 is made up of 15 amino acids. CDR3 DNA sequence: TGTGCCAGCAGTTTGATCGCAGGGGTGAGTCAGCCCCAGCATTTT. The encoded protein is CASSLIAGVSQPQHF.

This clonotype was seen only a few times. The genes are TRBV28 and TRBJ1-1; D is unclear. The CDR3 is 11 amino acids. V dropped 5 bases and J dropped 8 bases, with 9 bases sitting between them. From germline, CDR1 is MDHEN and CDR2 SYDVKM. This CDR3 is CASSLTAEAFF. The CDR3 DNA reads TGTGCCAGCAGTCTTACAGCCGAAGCTTTCTTT.

The V gene is TRBV6-2 or TRBV6-3, the J gene TRBJ2-1; 7 bases agree with TRBD1. Per germline, CDR1 MNHEY and CDR2 SVGEGT. The CDR3 length is 16 residues. V shed 2 bases, J shed 6 bases, and the junction held 10 bases outside the gene matches. CDR3 protein: CASSYGTGQLFNEQFF. In nucleotides, the CDR3 is TGTGCCAGCAGTTACGGTACGGGACAGCTATTCAATGAGCAGTTCTTC.

Only one count was recorded for this clonotype. The chain combines TRBV6-1 with TRBJ2-5; weak D call: TRBD2 (6 bases). Germline lookup yields CDR1 MNHNS and CDR2 SASEGT. The CDR3 contains 16 residues. Trimming stripped 4 bases from V and 4 bases from J, with 19 bases between. The CDR3 loop is CASSVSGNSVGETQYF. The CDR3 bases are TGTGCCAGCAGTGTTAGCGGAAACTCGGTCGGAGAGACCCAGTACTTC.

J is TRBJ1-2 and V is TRBV10-3, with D unresolved. The CDR3 is 15 amino acids. V gave up 2 bases and J gave up 1 base, with 11 bases separating them. The germline V gene has CDR1 ENHRY and CDR2 SYGVKD. The CDR3 spells CAISERSPINYGYTF. CDR3 nucleotides: TGTGCCATCAGTGAGCGGTCCCCAATTAACTATGGCTACACCTTC.

In its sample, this clonotype was seen many times. The genes are TRBV6-5 and TRBJ2-7; D tentatively reads TRBD1 or TRBD2 (5 bases each). This CDR3 region has 14 residues. The V gene lost 2 bases and the J gene lost 3 bases, with 11 bases spanning the gap. CDR1 MNHEY and CDR2 SVGAGI come from the germline V gene. CDR3 residues: CASSYGHGGYEQYF. CDR3 in DNA: TGTGCCAGCAGTTACGGACACGGAGGCTACGAGCAGTACTTC.

The chain carries TRBV5-6 and TRBJ1-1; D gene unclear. V lost 5 bases and J lost 1, with 15 bases in between. Germline CDR1 is SGHDT and CDR2 is YYEEEE. This CDR3 contains 15 residues. The CDR3, as DNA: TGTGCCAGCAGGCTACGTGTAGGGCCGAACACTGAAGCTTTCTTT. Its translation: CASRLRVGPNTEAFF.

This clonotype showed up just a few times. V and J are TRBV7-9 and TRBJ1-5; TRBD1 aligns across 8 bases. The CDR3 extends over 14 amino acids. With 6 bases clipped from V and 6 bases from J, the junction kept 7 bases outside the gene matches. Per the germline V gene, CDR1 is SEHNR and CDR2 is FQNEAQ (reference sequence). This CDR3 reads CASSRGQGAQPQHF. CDR3 in DNA: TGTGCCAGCAGTAGAGGACAGGGTGCTCAGCCCCAGCATTTT.

J is TRBJ2-5 and V is TRBV6-1; D call uncertain. Germline V lookup: CDR1 MNHNS, CDR2 SASEGT. The CDR3 runs 14 residues. Trimming stripped 5 bases from V and 2 bases from J, with 12 bases between. The CDR3, as DNA: TGTGCCAGCAGTCCCGACGGATTGCAAGAGACCCAGTACTTC. Translating gives CASSPDGLQETQYF.

This clonotype was observed a few times. The chain uses TRBV7-2 and TRBJ2-2, with D perhaps matching TRBD2 (6 bases). The V end was cut by 1 base, the J end by 1 base, with 10 bases between. The CDR3 runs 16 residues. Germline assignment: CDR1 SGHTA and CDR2 FQGNSA. In DNA, the CDR3 is TGTGCCAGCAGCTTAGTAACTAGCTTGAACACCGGGGAGCTGTTTTTT. Protein: CASSLVTSLNTGELFF.